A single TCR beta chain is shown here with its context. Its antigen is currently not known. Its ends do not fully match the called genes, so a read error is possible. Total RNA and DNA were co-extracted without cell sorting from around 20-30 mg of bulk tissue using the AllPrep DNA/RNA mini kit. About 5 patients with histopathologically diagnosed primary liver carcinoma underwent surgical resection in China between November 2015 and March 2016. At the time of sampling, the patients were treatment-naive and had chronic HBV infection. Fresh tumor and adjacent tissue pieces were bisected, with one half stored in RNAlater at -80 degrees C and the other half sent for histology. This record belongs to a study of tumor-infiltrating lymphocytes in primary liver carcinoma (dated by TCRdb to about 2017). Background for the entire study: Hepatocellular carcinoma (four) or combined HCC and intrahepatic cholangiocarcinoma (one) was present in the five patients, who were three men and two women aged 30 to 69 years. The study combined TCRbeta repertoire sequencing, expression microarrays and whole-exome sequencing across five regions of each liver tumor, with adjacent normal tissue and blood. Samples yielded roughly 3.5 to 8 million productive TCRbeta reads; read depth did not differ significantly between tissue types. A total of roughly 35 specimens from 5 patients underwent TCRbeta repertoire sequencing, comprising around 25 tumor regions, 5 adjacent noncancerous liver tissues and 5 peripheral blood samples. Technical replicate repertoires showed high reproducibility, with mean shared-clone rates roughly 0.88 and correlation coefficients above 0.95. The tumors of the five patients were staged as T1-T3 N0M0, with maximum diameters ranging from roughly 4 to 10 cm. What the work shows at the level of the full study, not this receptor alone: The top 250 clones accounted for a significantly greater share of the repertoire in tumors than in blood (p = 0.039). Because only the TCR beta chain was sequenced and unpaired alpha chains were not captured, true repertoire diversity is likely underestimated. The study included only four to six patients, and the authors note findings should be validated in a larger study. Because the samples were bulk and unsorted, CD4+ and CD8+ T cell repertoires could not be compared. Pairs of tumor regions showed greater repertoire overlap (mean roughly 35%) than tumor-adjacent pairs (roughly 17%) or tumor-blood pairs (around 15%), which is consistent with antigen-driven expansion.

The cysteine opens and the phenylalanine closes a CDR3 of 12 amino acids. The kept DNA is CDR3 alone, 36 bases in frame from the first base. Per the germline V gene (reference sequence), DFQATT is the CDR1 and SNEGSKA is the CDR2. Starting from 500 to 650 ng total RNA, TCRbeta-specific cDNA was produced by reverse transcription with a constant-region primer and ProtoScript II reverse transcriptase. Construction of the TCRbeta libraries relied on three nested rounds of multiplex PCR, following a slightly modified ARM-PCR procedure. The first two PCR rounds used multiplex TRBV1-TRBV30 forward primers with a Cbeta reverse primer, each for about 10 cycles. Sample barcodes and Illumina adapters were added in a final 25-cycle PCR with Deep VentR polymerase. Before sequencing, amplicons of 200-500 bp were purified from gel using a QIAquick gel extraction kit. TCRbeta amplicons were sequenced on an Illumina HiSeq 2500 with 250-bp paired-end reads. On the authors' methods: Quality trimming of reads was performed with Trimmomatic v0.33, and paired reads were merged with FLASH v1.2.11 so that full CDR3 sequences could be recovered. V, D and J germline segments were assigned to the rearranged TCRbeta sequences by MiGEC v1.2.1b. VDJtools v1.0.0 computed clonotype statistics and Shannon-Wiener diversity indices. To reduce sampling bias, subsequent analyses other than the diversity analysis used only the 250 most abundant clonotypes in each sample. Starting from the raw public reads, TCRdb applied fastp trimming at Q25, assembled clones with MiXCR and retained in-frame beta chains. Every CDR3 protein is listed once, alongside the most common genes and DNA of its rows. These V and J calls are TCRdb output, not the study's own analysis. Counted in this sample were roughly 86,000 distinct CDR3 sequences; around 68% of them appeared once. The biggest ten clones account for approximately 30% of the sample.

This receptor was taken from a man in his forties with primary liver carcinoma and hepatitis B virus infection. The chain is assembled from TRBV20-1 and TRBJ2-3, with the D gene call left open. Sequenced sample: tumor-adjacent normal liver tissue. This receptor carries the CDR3 CSAGTGPDTQYF. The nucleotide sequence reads TGCAGTGCTGGAACCGGACCGGATACGCAGTATTTC.